This T cell receptor (beta chain) was captured by sequencing in a study of cytomegalovirus exposure and HLA in healthy donors (dated by TCRdb to about 2017). With regard to the full study: According to an earlier analysis of 587 of the donors, about 170 million T cells yielded 90 million to 140 million unique TCR beta sequences and approximately 300 Gb of sequence data. In an earlier analysis of 587 of the donors, high-throughput TCR beta sequencing was used to judge whether each TCR beta V gene segment behaved as functional or pseudogenic. All discovery cohort repertoires had been generated on a single sequencing platform. The later analysis used no new phenotypic data to find candidate immune exposures, relying instead on TCR beta sequences and their occurrence across donors. Across roughly 420 genotyped donors of the cohort, an average of approximately 200,000 unique TCR beta nucleotide sequences per donor were sequenced, and roughly 20% of those sequences were non-productive. Approximately 310 gigabases of sequencing data and around 87 million unique TCR sequences were included in an early release covering roughly 600 HLA-typed donors. Both class I and class II loci were covered by HLA typing, at four-digit resolution. The genetic ancestry cluster associated with self-reported Caucasian donors included about four fifths of the 398 genotyped donors. A later analysis re-analyzed previously published TCR beta repertoires from roughly 600 donors and added high-resolution HLA genotyping to study TCR occurrence patterns. Donor age, sex, ethnicity and CMV serostatus were compiled alongside the repertoire data. Four or five DR-DQ haplotypes were treated as single units for association and clustering because of strong linkage in the cohort. In a later genetic analysis, genome-wide SNP genotypes for about 65% of the roughly 670 donors were used, and that subset was treated as a discovery cohort. The T cell repertoires of roughly 660 subjects were profiled by immunosequencing and related to cytomegalovirus serostatus. Typing coverage varied by locus: about 620-640 donors for A, B, C, DRB1 and DQB1; roughly 510 for DQA1; more than 600 for DPA1; approximately 490 for DPB1. In addition to the first cohort of 666 subjects, a separate validation cohort of about 120 different subjects was used. The study combined high-throughput TCR immunosequencing, statistical association of individual TCRs with disease status, and machine learning to predict cytomegalovirus infection status. The study was designed to test whether signatures of past pathogen exposure could be identified by cataloging public T cell receptors. What the study reported, not specific to this receptor: This cohort had only TCR beta chains sequenced, and the lack of alpha or paired-chain data limited which features could be detected. A later analysis found that HLA-associated TCR beta chains were more clonally expanded and had lower generation probabilities than equally common non-associated chains. In an earlier analysis of approximately 590 of the donors, most TCR beta V segments appeared in productive rearrangements about 87% or about 30% of the time, broadly matching IMGT annotations. The classifier was reported to diagnose cytomegalovirus status with high specificity and sensitivity in both the original cohort and the validation cohort. According to a later analysis, most CMV-associated TCR beta chains appeared to be HLA-restricted, and the HLA associations seemed to be driven largely by CMV exposure. A cluster of highly shared sequence variants was judged likely to be a technical artifact of the sequencing pipeline. A further reported finding was that TCR beta sequences accurately predicted the HLA-A and HLA-B alleles for most subjects in the first cohort. Linkage disequilibrium might explain the correlated functional status among segregating V segments, but an unknown experimental factor could not be excluded. Assigning TCR associations to individual alleles was difficult when HLA alleles, especially DR and DQ, strongly co-occurred. Because counts were too low, about 18 rarely observed V segments, including chromosome 9 orphons, were excluded from the earlier analysis of fewer than 650 of the donors. Sequencing depth was assumed to be roughly uniform across donors in the presence/absence analyses, though that assumption may not hold. CMV serostatus was the only immune exposure information available for the cohort. In a later genetic analysis, fewer N-insertions in productive TCRs were reported among donors in an Asian-associated ancestry cluster than the approximately 710-donor mean. In vitro tests confirmed that three of the cytomegalovirus-associated TCR beta chains recognize cytomegalovirus antigens. The authors suggested that the approach could potentially be generalized to other disease states and immunological phenotypes. In a later analysis, the rate of TCR association differed among HLA loci, with DRB1 alleles having the most associated TCRs and HLA-C alleles having the fewest. Because some donors lacked HLA typing at each locus, the association tests relied only on the typed subset. V-gene and J-gene trimming of TCR beta chains was associated with a missense DCLRE1C variant in a later genetic analysis, and the association was replicated in an independent cohort. The study listed 170 or so TCR beta chains as associated with cytomegalovirus. Some IMGT-functional V segments, including TRBV6-2 and TRBV6-3, could not be told apart with the 87-base-pair reads, so those segments were excluded. Most TCR sequences were seen in very few donors, while some public TCRs were found in many individuals. In a later analysis, 15,000 to 20,000 TCR beta sequences were associated with specific HLA alleles at a false discovery rate of 0.05. Several of the top co-occurrence clusters appeared to be linked to parvovirus B19, influenza, CMV and Epstein-Barr virus, according to a later analysis.

Comments on this clone: This receptor's antigen is unknown. No clone much larger than this one lies a single base away; base qualities are absent.

Library method: the immunoSEQ multiplex PCR assay. For the multiplex PCR, a mixture combining 60 forward primers for TCR Vbeta segments and 13 reverse primers for TCR Jbeta segments was used. The CDR3 region of rearranged TCR beta genes was amplified from genomic DNA by a multiplex PCR assay. On the Illumina HiSeq System, the amplified TCR beta libraries were sequenced as 87-base-pair reads. For the original study's pipeline: Across the 700 or so repertoires, a later analysis counted 78 million or so unique TCR beta chains, some 11 million of which were shared by at least two donors. Raw reads were error-corrected and collapsed into unique sequences by a nearest-neighbor algorithm in which closely related sequences were merged to remove PCR and sequencing errors. V, D and J gene segments were assigned by aligning CDR3 sequences to IMGT reference sequences. Each retained sequence needed at least a six-nucleotide match to both a V gene segment and a J gene segment. A rearrangement was called productive if the CDR3 had no stop codons and remained in frame with V and J, and every other rearrangement was called non-productive. CDR3 was defined according to IMGT convention as the region running from the second conserved V-encoded cysteine to the conserved J-encoded phenylalanine. The earlier analysis of roughly 590 of the donors excluded sequences that lacked an unambiguous match to a single V gene segment. An earlier analysis of 587 of the donors called V segments functional above 56.7% productive rearrangements and segregating when the between-donor standard deviation exceeded 5%. A statistical classification framework was built for diagnosing cytomegalovirus status from the catalog of TCR beta chain sequences. In a later analysis, TCR nucleotide sequences were compared against IMGT/GENE-DB human TR gene sequences so that V and J genes could be assigned. In a later analysis, CDR3 sequences and most-parsimonious VDJ recombination scenarios were assigned using the TCRdist pipeline. In a later analysis, every TCR beta chain was defined by the combination of its CDR3 amino acid sequence and its V-gene family, and reads without a unique V-gene family were dropped. To address suspected cross-contamination and a sequencing artifact, a later analysis removed 550 to 750 highly shared, low-generation-probability nucleotide sequences. In a later analysis, a clonal expansion index for each public chain was calculated from normalized within-repertoire ranks of inferred template counts. Generation probabilities in a later analysis came from a VDJ recombination model fitted to out-of-frame rearrangements, and those results were checked against IGoR. Hypergeometric tests were used in a later analysis to score TCR-TCR, TCR-HLA and TCR-CMV co-occurrence, with a repertoire-size bias correction applied to the TCR pairs. A later analysis estimated false discovery rates by permuting HLA or CMV assignments 20 times. A later analysis grouped co-occurring TCRs with DBSCAN, adding TCRdist sequence similarity when clustering within HLA-allele-positive subsets. Repertoires with fewer than 30,000 or more than 120,000 public chains were left out of co-occurrence clustering, as were five repertoires with anomalous nucleotide sharing. TCRdb took over this immuneACCESS table, retaining in-frame rearrangements with V and J assigned. Such tables are incomplete; in checked studies, under half of the missing clones stem from an unresolved V gene, and the remainder is unexplained. V and J calls and clone size are copied from that table; D and trimming were computed from the DNA. This sample gives about 200,000 clones in total; 70% to 85% of them show up just once. The ten largest clones take up roughly 1.5% of the sample.

CDR1 GTSNPN and CDR2 SVGIG were looked up in the germline V gene (reference sequence). The CDR3, cysteine through phenylalanine, is 12 amino acids long. The sequence is cut down to CDR3 DNA, 36 bases in frame from base 1. Deletion took 4 bases off V and 2 bases off J, with a span of 6 bases between the germline ends. The cohort comprised hundreds of healthy bone marrow donors. At the time of sampling, every cohort member was nominally healthy, though immune exposures that went unrecorded were likely present. The donor was CMV seronegative and belonged to the group of approximately 320 seronegative cohort members. Every donor gave a peripheral blood sample, and the peripheral blood mononuclear cells from that sample were used for TCR beta sequencing. Genomic DNA extraction from the blood cell samples was performed with the Qiagen DNeasy Blood Extraction Kit.

The sequencing sample was made of PBMCs. The rearrangement combines TRBV30 with TRBJ1-3; the D gene remains uncertain. The source is a man in his fifties in good health and CMV-seronegative. The CDR3 reads as follows: CAWKAAGNTIYF. The bases are TGTGCCTGGAAGGCGGCTGGAAACACCATATATTTT.